The 9 T cell receptor beta chains given below trace back to one sample, sequenced in a study of T-cell memory formation after mild COVID-19. One entry per CDR3 protein results from TCRdb running MiXCR on the 5' RACE reads. The sample records a few hundred thousand distinct CDR3 sequences, more than 20% being singletons. Material: PBMCs or a T cell subset sorted from them (not recorded which). The receptor source for this set is a man aged 18 to 29 who had mild COVID-19 (a few samples of this study predate the infection). Cell type and time point are not known.

The V and J genes are TRBV7-2 and TRBJ2-6; D is perhaps TRBD1 (5 bases). V gave up 3 bases and J gave up 3 bases, with 9 bases separating them. This CDR3 region has 15 residues. Germline CDR1 and CDR2: SGHTA and FQGNSA. The CDR3 DNA sequence: TGTGCCAGCAGCTTCAGGGTCAGTGGGGCCAACGTCCTGACTTTC. It codes for CASSFRVSGANVLTF.

A few counts support this clonotype. The rearrangement uses TRBV6-5 and TRBJ1-2; 10 bases align to TRBD1. This CDR3 has 14 residues. The germline CDR1 and CDR2 sequences are MNHEY and SVGAGI. J lost 3 bases, V lost 2 bases, and 0 bases had no gene match. The CDR3 loop is CASSYGTGDYGYTF. CDR3 coding DNA: TGTGCCAGCAGTTACGGGACAGGGGACTATGGCTACACCTTC.

The genes are TRBV6-5 and TRBJ2-3, with a weak D call TRBD2 (5 bases). V lost 2 bases, J lost 4 bases, and 10 bases lay in between. The CDR3 loop spans 14 amino acids. Germline values: CDR1 MNHEY, CDR2 SVGAGI. CDR3 sequence reads: CASSYQSAADTQYF. In DNA, the CDR3 is TGTGCCAGCAGTTACCAATCAGCGGCAGATACGCAGTATTTT.

This clonotype was detected many times. The junction departs from germline at one end; a sequencing error may be responsible. The chain couples TRBV6-6 to TRBJ1-2; D gene unclear. CDR1 is MNHNY, CDR2 SVGAGI, per germline (reference sequence). The CDR3 extends over 11 amino acids. Written as DNA, the CDR3 is TGTGCCAGCAGTTACCCAGAGACCCAAGTCTTC. Encoded protein: CASSYPETQVF.

This chain links TRBV5-4 with TRBJ2-2, with D tentatively TRBD1 or TRBD2 (5 bases each). Germline values: CDR1 SGHNT, CDR2 YYREEE (reference sequence). The CDR3 consists of 16 residues. The V and J ends lost 4 bases and 6 bases respectively, with 19 bases between them. The CDR3 here is CASSGTQEVRAGELFF. The DNA for the CDR3 is TGTGCCAGCAGCGGGACCCAGGAGGTTAGAGCCGGGGAGCTGTTTTTT.

This clonotype was counted a few times. This chain uses TRBV12-3 or TRBV12-4 with TRBJ2-2; D not resolved. The CDR3 is 16 residues long. Trimming shortened V by 6 bases and J by 2 bases, and 16 bases separated the two germline ends. The DNA of the CDR3 is TGTGCCAGCAGATCCCATGGCAGAATCAACACCGGGGAGCTGTTTTTT. This encodes CASRSHGRINTGELFF.

The sample holds a few counts of this clonotype. V gene TRBV7-2 combines with J gene TRBJ1-1; possible D gene TRBD1, 6 bases. This CDR3 contains 15 residues. In germline, CDR1 is SGHTA, CDR2 FQGNSA. The V end was cut by 6 bases, the J end by 1 base, with 15 bases between. CDR3 nucleotide sequence: TGTGCCAGCAGTCCACCGGGACACTGGAACACTGAAGCTTTCTTT. This gives the protein CASSPPGHWNTEAFF. The full variable domain, completed using reference TRBV7-2 and TRBJ1-1, is GAGVSQSPSNKVTEKGKDVELRCDPISGHTALYWYRQSLGQGLEFLIYFQGNSAPDKSGLPSDRFSAERTGGSVSTLTIQRTQQEDSAVYLCASSPPGHWNTEAFFGQGTRLTVV.

This clonotype was detected a few times. This rearrangement joins TRBV6-2 or TRBV6-3 to TRBJ2-7; D is ambiguous. Germline lookup yields CDR1 MNHEY and CDR2 SVGEGT. V lost 7 bases and J lost 3, with 13 bases in between. The CDR3 is made up of 13 amino acids. The CDR3 reads CASNPSTNYEQYF. The DNA of the CDR3 is TGTGCCAGCAATCCCTCGACCAACTACGAGCAGTACTTC.

This clonotype occurred a few times. The chain links TRBV11-1 to TRBJ2-1; perhaps TRBD1 as D (6 bases). The CDR3 totals 13 residues. Germline-derived CDR1 and CDR2 are SGHAT and FQDESV (reference sequence). Trimming took 5 bases from V and 4 from J, leaving 9 bases between them. DNA for the CDR3: TGTGCCAGCAGCCCGGACAGTTACAATGAGCAGTTCTTC. The encoded protein is CASSPDSYNEQFF.